These T cell receptor beta chains were read from a single sample in a study of shared clonotypes between healthy human individuals. TCRdb's copy holds only in-frame clones and misses some; the assay was immunoSEQ multiplex PCR. The top ten clones hold about 0.38% of a sample with 2 million to 2.5 million clones, roughly 93% of them seen once. Sequenced: naive CD4+ T cells from PBMCs. The receptor set was obtained from a man between 18 and 35 years old in good health. Some clones in this sample may be carry-over from other donors' samples. CDR3s include the opening cysteine and the closing phenylalanine or tryptophan. Fields, in order: J gene, D gene, V gene, clone size, CDR3 DNA, CDR3 protein. D genes are given only for firm matches. Not all rows give a size; the values are once, few, many and, for expanded clones, a class.

>TRBJ2-5|TRBD2|TRBV5-4|.
TGTGCCAGCAGCTCAGGGACTAGCGGGAGAACCCAAGAGACCCAGTACTTC
CASSSGTSGRTQETQYF
>TRBJ1-2|TRBD1|TRBV27|.
TGTGCCAGCAGTTATCGGGACAGGGGGGGCACTAACTATGGCTACACCTTC
CASSYRDRGGTNYGYTF
>TRBJ1-1|.|TRBV10-3|.
TGTGCCATCAGCTCGGTCGGGGCGGGGACTGAAGCTTTCTTT
CAISSVGAGTEAFF
>TRBJ2-6|.|TRBV2|.
TGTGCCAGTTCAGGACGGGCTGGGGCCAACGTCCTGACTTTC
CASSGRAGANVLTF
>TRBJ2-1|.|TRBV5-1|.
TGCGCCAGCAGCTTGGAGGGCGGAAATGAGCAGTTCTTC
CASSLEGGNEQFF
>TRBJ2-2|.|TRBV15|.
TGTGCCACCAGCAGAGTCAGGGAGAGCGGGGAGCTGTTTTTT
CATSRVRESGELFF
>TRBJ2-5|TRBD2|TRBV9|.
TGTGCCAGCAGCGTAGTTCAAGCGGGAGTAGAGACCCAGTACTTC
CASSVVQAGVETQYF
>TRBJ1-5|.|TRBV6-6|.
TGTGCCAGCAGTATACAGGGAAAACAGCCCCAGCATTTT
CASSIQGKQPQHF
>TRBJ1-1|.|TRBV29-1|few
TGCAGCGCCTACTTGGGGATCACTGAAGCTTTCTTT
CSAYLGITEAFF
>TRBJ2-7|TRBD1|TRBV9|.
TGTGCCAGCAGCGTAGGGACAGGGGGAGTTCTCAACGAGCAGTACTTC
CASSVGTGGVLNEQYF
>TRBJ1-1|.|TRBV28|few
TGTGCCAGCAGTTTACTCATGGAGTTTGGAGCTTTCTTT
CASSLLMEFGAFF
>TRBJ1-5|.|TRBV18|once
TGTGCCAGCTCACCACGTTCTGAACATCAGCCCCAGCATTTT
CASSPRSEHQPQHF
>TRBJ1-2|TRBD1|TRBV28|.
TGTGCCAGCAGTTCCCCAGGGGGGGGGCTAAACTATGGCTACACCTTC
CASSSPGGGLNYGYTF
>TRBJ2-3|.|TRBV7-3|.
TGTGCCAGCGCCCAATCCTATTACACAGATACGCAGTATTTT
CASAQSYYTDTQYF
>TRBJ2-3|.|TRBV5-1|.
TGCGCCAGCAGCTTACGGCCGTCCACAGATACGCAGTATTTT
CASSLRPSTDTQYF
>TRBJ2-1|.|TRBV7-9|.
TGTGCCAGCAGCTTAGCGATTCGGGTAGCGGCTTACAATGAGCAGTTCTTC
CASSLAIRVAAYNEQFF
>TRBJ2-1|TRBD1|TRBV10-3|.
TGTGCCATAGCCAGGGGGTCCCCGACCTACAATGAGCAGTTCTTC
CAIARGSPTYNEQFF
>TRBJ2-1|TRBD2|TRBV9|.
TGTGCCAGCAGCGTAGGGCTAGCGGGAGGTGGCAATGAGCAGTTCTTC
CASSVGLAGGGNEQFF
>TRBJ2-1|.|TRBV6-1|.
TGTGCCAGCAGTGCCTCCGACAGATCCTACAATGAGCAGTTCTTC
CASSASDRSYNEQFF
>TRBJ2-7|.|TRBV6-1|.
TGTGCCAGCAGTGAATTCGGGTCAGCCTACGAGCAGTACTTC
CASSEFGSAYEQYF
>TRBJ2-5|.|TRBV2|once
TGTGCCAGCAGTAAAAATCCTGCGGGAAGGGGAGAGACCCAGTACTTC
CASSKNPAGRGETQYF
>TRBJ2-7|.|TRBV7-9|.
TGTGCCAGCAGGGCGGACTCCTACGAGCAGTACTTC
CASRADSYEQYF
>TRBJ1-3|.|TRBV5-1|.
TGCGCCAGCAGTCCTGACGCAGGGGCCGCTGGAAACACCATATATTTT
CASSPDAGAAGNTIYF
>TRBJ2-3|TRBD2|TRBV5-8|.
TGTGCCAGCAGCTTCGGGGGGAGGGCTTACGCAGATACGCAGTATTTT
CASSFGGRAYADTQYF
>TRBJ2-3|TRBD2|TRBV5-1|.
TGCGCCAGCAGCGAGGGACTACCCGACACAGATACGCAGTATTTT
CASSEGLPDTDTQYF
>TRBJ2-1|TRBD2|TRBV9|.
TGTGCCAGCACCCGACTAGCGGGAGAGGCTGAGCAGTTCTTC
CASTRLAGEAEQFF
>TRBJ1-1|.|TRBV18|.
TGTGCCAGCTCACGGGCGATCGCTGAAGCTTTCTTT
CASSRAIAEAFF
>TRBJ2-5|TRBD2|TRBV5-1|.
TGCGCCAGCAGCGAAAGACTAGCGGGAGAGACCCAGTACTTC
CASSERLAGETQYF
>TRBJ2-3|.|TRBV9|.
TGTGCCAGCAGCGTAGTGGCGGGTCGCACAGATACGCAGTATTTT
CASSVVAGRTDTQYF
>TRBJ2-1|TRBD2|TRBV2|.
TGTGCCAGCAGAGGGACTAGCGGGACTTATGAGCAGTTCTTC
CASRGTSGTYEQFF
>TRBJ2-4|.|TRBV5-1|.
TGCGCCAGCAGCTTGGGAGCCACTAGTACCAAAAACATTCAGTACTTC
CASSLGATSTKNIQYF
>TRBJ2-1|.|TRBV28|.
TGTGCCAGCAGGGGAAGCGGGCCTAGCTCCTACAATGAGCAGTTCTTC
CASRGSGPSSYNEQFF
>TRBJ1-1|.|TRBV7-2|.
TGTGCCAGCAGCTTGATAGGGACTGAAGCTTTCTTT
CASSLIGTEAFF
>TRBJ2-1|.|TRBV28|.
TGTGCCAGCAGCCTTATAACCTCGCAGCCCAAGATCTACAATGAGCAGTTCTTC
CASSLITSQPKIYNEQFF
>TRBJ2-1|.|TRBV6-6|.
TGTGCCAGCAGTTACGAATGGCTTTCGGTGGGGAATGGGCAGTTCTTC
CASSYEWLSVGNGQFF
>TRBJ1-1|.|TRBV10-2|.
TGCGCCAGCAGTGAGTTTTGGACTGAAGCTTTCTTT
CASSEFWTEAFF